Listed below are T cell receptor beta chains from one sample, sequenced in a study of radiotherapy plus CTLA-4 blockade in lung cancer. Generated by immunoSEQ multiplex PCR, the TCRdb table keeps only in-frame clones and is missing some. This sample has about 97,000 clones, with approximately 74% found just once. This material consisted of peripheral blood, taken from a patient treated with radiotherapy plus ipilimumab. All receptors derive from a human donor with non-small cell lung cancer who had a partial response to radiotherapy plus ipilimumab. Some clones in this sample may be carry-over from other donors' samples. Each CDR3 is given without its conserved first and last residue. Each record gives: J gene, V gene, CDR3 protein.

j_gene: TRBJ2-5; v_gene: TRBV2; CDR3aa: ASSEHGTGEETQY
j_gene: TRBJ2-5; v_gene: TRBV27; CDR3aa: ASRRQGYQETQY
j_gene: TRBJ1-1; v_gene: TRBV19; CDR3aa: ASSPRDRVQNPEAF
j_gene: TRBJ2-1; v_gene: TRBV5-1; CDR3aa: ASSLAGGQGAYNEQF
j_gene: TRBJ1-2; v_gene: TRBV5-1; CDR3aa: ASSLNRGNYGYT
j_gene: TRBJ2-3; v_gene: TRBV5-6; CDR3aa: ASSPSWTSGGGTDTQY
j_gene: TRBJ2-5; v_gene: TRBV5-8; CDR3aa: ASYRGNQETQY
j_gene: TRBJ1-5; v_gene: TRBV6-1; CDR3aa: ASSELAGYSNQPQH
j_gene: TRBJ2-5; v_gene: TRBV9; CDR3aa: ASSSQGVGQETQY
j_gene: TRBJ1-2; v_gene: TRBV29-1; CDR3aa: SVRQAHGYT
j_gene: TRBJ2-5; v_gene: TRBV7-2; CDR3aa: ASSPGLGETQY
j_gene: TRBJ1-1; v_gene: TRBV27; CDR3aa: ASSLSRGTEAF
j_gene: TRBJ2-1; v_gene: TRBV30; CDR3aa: AWSRLAGAGEQF
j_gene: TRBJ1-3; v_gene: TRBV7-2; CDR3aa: ASSLSNSGNTIY
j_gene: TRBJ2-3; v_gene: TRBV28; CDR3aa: ASSWPGGSTDTQY
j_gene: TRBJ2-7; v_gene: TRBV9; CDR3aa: ASSVDSPYEQY
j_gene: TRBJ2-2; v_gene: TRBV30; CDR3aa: AWSTRAGELF
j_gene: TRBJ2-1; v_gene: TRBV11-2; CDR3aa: ASSLLRGRSDEQF
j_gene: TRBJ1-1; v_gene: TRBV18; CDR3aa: ASSPSQNGNAEAF
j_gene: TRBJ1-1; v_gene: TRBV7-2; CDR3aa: ASSYISGGETEAF
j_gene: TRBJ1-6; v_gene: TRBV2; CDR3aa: ASTNSYNSPLH
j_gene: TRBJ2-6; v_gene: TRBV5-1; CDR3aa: ASSTDRTGANVLT
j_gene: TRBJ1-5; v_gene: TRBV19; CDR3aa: ASSIQLLYSNQPQH
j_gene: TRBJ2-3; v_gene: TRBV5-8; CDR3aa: ASISDTQY
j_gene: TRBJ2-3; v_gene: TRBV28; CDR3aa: ASSLRQGGYTDTQY
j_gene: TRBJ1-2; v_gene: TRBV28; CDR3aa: ASSFPQTGGSGYT
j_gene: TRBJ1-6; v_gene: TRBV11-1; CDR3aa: ASSFDRDNSPLH
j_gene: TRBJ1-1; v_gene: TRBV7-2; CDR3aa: ASSSQGNTEAF
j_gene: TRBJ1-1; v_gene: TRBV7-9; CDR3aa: ASSPRTGQNTEAF
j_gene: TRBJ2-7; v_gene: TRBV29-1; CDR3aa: SATGYSYEQY
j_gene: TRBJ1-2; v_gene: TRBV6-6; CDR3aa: ASSPDRGYGYT
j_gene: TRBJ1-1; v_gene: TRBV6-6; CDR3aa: AIGLTEAF
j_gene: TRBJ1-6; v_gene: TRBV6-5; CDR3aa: ASSYGGGMRNSPLH
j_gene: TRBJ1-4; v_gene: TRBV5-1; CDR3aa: ASSFQGGRSEKLF
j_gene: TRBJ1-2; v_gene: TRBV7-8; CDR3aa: ASSLVRGGGYT
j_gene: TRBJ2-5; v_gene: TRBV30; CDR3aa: AWSVGARTGNRGAQY
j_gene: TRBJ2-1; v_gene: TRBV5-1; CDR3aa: ASSLGGAYNEQF
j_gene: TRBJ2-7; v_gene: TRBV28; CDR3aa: ASSPQASGGYEQY
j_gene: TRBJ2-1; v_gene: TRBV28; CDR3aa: ASSLGWDNEQF
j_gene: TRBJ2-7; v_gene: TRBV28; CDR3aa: ASSLSPTTGEQY
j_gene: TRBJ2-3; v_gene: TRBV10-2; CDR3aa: ASSRTGPRDTQY
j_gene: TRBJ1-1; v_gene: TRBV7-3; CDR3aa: ASSYSGGNTEAF
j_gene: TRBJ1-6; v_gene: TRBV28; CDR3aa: ASSLGGSYNSPLH
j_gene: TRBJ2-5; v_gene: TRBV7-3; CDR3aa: ASSLGTSEQETQY
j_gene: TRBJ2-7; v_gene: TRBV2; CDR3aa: ASWTGSYEQY
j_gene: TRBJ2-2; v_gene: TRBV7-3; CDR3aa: ASSLTSARGTGELF
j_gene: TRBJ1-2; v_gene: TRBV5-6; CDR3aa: ASSINRGRNYGYT
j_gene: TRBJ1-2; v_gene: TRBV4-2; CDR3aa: ASSQGGGANYGYT
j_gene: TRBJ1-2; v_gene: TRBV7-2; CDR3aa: ASSLGGAGDYGYT